The clone carrying this TCR beta chain is deemed medium-sized. This sample includes further DNA sequences coding for the same CDR3. All patients were untreated before thyroid surgery. Per the original data handling: Researchers built a distant-metastasis classifier for papillary thyroid cancer that drew on CDR3 differences across clinicopathological groups. TCRdb ran MiXCR on the PCR reads. The V and J calls and clone size come from TCRdb's table, not from the authors' own analysis. Of 20,000 to 25,000 clones listed, roughly a quarter are singletons. The data stem from a study of metastatic and nonmetastatic thyroid tumors. The CDR3 covers 14 residues. V was cut by 3 bases and J by 4 bases, with 13 bases left in between. Germline V gene sequence: CDR1 DFQATT, CDR2 SNEGSKA (reference sequence).

The chain links TRBV20-1 to TRBJ1-5; D remains ambiguous. What was sequenced was tumor tissue. The sequence was obtained from a female donor with papillary thyroid cancer or a benign thyroid nodule (not recorded which). Some clones in this sample may be carry-over from other donors' samples. CDR3 protein: CSASFSGLNQPQHF. In nucleotides, the CDR3 is TGCAGTGCTAGTTTTTCAGGTTTAAATCAGCCCCAGCATTTT.